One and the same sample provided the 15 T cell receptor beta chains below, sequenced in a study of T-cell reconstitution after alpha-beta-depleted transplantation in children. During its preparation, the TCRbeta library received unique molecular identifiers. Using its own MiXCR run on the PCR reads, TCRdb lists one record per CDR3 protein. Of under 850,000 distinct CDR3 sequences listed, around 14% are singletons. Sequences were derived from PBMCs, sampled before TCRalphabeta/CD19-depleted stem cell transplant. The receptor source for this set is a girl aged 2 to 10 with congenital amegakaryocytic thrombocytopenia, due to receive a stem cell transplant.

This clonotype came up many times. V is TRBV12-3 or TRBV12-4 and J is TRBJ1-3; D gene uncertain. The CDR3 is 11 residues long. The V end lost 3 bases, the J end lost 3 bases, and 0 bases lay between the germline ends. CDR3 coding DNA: TGTGCCAGCAGTTTTGGAAACACCATATATTTT. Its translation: CASSFGNTIYF.

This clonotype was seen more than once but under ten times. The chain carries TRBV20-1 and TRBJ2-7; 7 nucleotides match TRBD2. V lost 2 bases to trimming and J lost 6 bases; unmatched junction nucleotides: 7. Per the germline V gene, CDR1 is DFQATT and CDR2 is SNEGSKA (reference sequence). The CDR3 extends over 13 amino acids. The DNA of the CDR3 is TGCAGTGCTAGAACTGGACTAGTCCCCGAGCAGTACTTC. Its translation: CSARTGLVPEQYF.

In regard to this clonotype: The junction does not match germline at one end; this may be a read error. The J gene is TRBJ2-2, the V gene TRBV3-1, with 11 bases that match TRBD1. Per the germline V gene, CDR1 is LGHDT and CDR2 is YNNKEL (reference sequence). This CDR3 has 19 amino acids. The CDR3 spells CATSQEFTYGTGGTGELFF. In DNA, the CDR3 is TGTGCCACCAGCCAAGAATTTACTTACGGGACAGGGGGGACCGGGGAGCTGTTTTTT.

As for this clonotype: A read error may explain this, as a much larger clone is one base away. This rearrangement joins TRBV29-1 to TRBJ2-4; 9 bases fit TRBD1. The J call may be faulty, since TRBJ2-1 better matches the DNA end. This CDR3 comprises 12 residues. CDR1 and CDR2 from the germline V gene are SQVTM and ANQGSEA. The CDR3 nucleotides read TGCAGCGTGAAACCGGGACAGGGTATTCAGTTCTTC. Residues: CSVKPGQGIQFF.

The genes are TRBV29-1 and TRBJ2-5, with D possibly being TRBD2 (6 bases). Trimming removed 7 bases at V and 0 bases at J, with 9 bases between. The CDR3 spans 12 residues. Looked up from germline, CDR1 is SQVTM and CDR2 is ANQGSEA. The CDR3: CSGSGDQETQYF. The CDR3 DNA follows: TGCAGCGGGTCGGGGGACCAAGAGACCCAGTACTTC.

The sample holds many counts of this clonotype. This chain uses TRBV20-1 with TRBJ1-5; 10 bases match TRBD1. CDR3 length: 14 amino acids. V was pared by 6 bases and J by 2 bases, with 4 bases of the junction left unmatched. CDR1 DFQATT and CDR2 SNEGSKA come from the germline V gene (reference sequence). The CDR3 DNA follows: TGCAGTGCCCGGGACAGGGGAGGCAATCAGCCCCAGCATTTT. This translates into CSARDRGGNQPQHF.

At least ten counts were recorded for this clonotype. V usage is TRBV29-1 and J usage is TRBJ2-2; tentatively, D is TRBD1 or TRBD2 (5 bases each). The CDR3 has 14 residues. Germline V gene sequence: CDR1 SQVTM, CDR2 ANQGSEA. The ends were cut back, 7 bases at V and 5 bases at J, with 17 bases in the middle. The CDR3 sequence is CSAGIGERTGELFF. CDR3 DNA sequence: TGCAGCGCTGGCATAGGGGAGAGGACCGGGGAGCTGTTTTTT.

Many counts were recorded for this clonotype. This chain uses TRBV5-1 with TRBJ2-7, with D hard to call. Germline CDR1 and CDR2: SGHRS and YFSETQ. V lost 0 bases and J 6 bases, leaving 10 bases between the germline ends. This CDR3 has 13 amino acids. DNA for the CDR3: TGCGCCAGCAGCTTGGACCCCCTTTTCGAGCAGTACTTC. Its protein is CASSLDPLFEQYF.

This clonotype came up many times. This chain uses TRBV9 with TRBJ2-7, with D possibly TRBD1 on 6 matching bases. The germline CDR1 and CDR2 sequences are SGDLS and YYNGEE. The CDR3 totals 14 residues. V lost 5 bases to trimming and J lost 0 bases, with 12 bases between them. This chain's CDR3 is CASSSGAFSYEQYF. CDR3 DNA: TGTGCCAGCAGTTCAGGGGCGTTCTCCTACGAGCAGTACTTC.

CDR3 in amino acids: CASSPQRELIETQYF. DNA of the CDR3: TGTGCCAGCAGCCCTCAGCGGGAGTTGATTGAGACCCAGTACTTC. The chain joins TRBV27 to TRBJ2-5, with 8 bases matching TRBD2. The ends lost 6 bases at V and 5 bases at J; junction bases unmatched: 11. This CDR3 has 15 residues. Germline V gene sequence: CDR1 MNHEY, CDR2 SMNVEV (reference sequence).

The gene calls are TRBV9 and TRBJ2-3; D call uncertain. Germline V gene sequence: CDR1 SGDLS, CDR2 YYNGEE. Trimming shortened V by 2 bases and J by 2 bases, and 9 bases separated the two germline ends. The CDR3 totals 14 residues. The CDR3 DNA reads TGTGCCAGCAGCGTTGAGCTAAACACAGATACGCAGTATTTT. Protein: CASSVELNTDTQYF. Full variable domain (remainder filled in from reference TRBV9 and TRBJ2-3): DSGVTQTPKHLITATGQRVTLRCSPRSGDLSVYWYQQSLDQGLQFLIQYYNGEERAKGNILERFSAQQFPDLHSELNLSSLELGDSALYFCASSVELNTDTQYFGPGTRLTVL.

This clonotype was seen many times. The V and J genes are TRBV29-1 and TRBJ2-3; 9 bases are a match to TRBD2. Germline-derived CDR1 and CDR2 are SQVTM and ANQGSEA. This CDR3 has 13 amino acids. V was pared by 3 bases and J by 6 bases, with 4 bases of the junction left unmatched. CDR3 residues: CSVELAGADTQYF. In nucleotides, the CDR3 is TGCAGCGTTGAGTTAGCGGGAGCTGATACGCAGTATTTT.

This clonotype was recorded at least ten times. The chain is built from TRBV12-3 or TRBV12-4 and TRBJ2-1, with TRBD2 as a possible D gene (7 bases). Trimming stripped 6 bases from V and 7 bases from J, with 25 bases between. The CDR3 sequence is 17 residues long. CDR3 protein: CASSYRVGGRIINEQFF. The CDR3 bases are TGTGCCAGCAGCTACCGGGTCGGGGGGCGGATCATAAATGAGCAGTTCTTC.

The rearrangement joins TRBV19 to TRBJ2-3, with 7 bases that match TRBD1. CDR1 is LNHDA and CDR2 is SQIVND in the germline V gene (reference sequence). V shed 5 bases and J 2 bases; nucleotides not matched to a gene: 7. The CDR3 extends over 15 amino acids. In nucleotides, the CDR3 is TGTGCCAGTAGTGTCTACAGGGGACCCACAGATACGCAGTATTTT. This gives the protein CASSVYRGPTDTQYF.

Written as DNA, the CDR3 is TGCAGTGCTAGCGGGGGGGCGAAGGGGTACGAGCAGTACTTC. It codes for CSASGGAKGYEQYF. The chain joins TRBV20-1 to TRBJ2-7; 8 bases are a match to TRBD2. The CDR3 is made up of 14 amino acids. CDR1 and CDR2 (germline): DFQATT, SNEGSKA (reference sequence). After removal of 3 bases from V and 4 bases from J, the junction contained 8 bases not matched to a gene.